Following are 4 T cell receptor beta chains from one sample sequenced in a study of graft-versus-host responses after intestinal transplantation. The method was immunoSEQ multiplex PCR; TCRdb's version includes in-frame clones alone and lacks a portion of them. The sample consists of 90,000 to 95,000 clones, around 93% of them appearing once. Their recognized antigens are unknown. Specimen: unstimulated CD8+ T cells sorted from spleen or lymph node cells, collected before intestinal transplant. The source is a human donor who received an intestinal transplant.

V usage is TRBV19 and J usage is TRBJ2-2; tentative D call: TRBD2 (6 bases). Trimming shortened V by 10 bases and J by 3 bases, and 21 bases separated the two germline ends. The V gene's germline CDR1 is LNHDA and CDR2 SQIVND (reference sequence). The CDR3 runs 16 residues. CDR3 amino acids: CATHSVIGGYTGELFF. Written as DNA, the CDR3 is TGTGCCACCCACTCTGTGATCGGGGGTTACACCGGGGAGCTGTTTTTT.

The gene calls are TRBV9 and TRBJ2-5, with a tentative D call TRBD2 (6 bases). The length of the CDR3 is 14 residues. Trimming left V 4 bases short and J 2 bases short, with 12 bases between. Germline V gene lookup returns CDR1 SGDLS and CDR2 YYNGEE. CDR3: CASSYSGVQETQYF. In DNA form, the CDR3 reads TGTGCCAGCAGCTACTCGGGGGTTCAAGAGACCCAGTACTTC.

As to this clone: Other DNA sequences within the sample encode an identical CDR3. The chain uses TRBV27 and TRBJ2-1, with 9 bases lining up with TRBD2. Germline loops: CDR1 MNHEY, CDR2 SMNVEV (reference sequence). This CDR3 is 14 amino acids long. The V gene end was trimmed by 7 bases and the J gene end by 4 bases; junction bases not matched to a gene: 5. CDR3 nucleotide sequence: TGTGCCAGCAAGCTAGCGGGGACATACAATGAGCAGTTCTTC. Protein product: CASKLAGTYNEQFF.

The chain carries TRBV9 and TRBJ2-1; D possibly corresponds to TRBD2 (7 bases). Germline V gives CDR1 SGDLS, CDR2 YYNGEE. V lost 0 bases and J lost 6, with 13 bases in between. The CDR3 extends over 15 amino acids. DNA of the CDR3: TGTGCCAGCAGCGTAGAGTGGGGGGGCCCCAATGAGCAGTTCTTC. This translates into CASSVEWGGPNEQFF. The full variable domain, with the rest looked up from reference TRBV9 and TRBJ2-1, is DSGVTQTPKHLITATGQRVTLRCSPRSGDLSVYWYQQSLDQGLQFLIQYYNGEERAKGNILERFSAQQFPDLHSELNLSSLELGDSALYFCASSVEWGGPNEQFFGPGTRLTVL.